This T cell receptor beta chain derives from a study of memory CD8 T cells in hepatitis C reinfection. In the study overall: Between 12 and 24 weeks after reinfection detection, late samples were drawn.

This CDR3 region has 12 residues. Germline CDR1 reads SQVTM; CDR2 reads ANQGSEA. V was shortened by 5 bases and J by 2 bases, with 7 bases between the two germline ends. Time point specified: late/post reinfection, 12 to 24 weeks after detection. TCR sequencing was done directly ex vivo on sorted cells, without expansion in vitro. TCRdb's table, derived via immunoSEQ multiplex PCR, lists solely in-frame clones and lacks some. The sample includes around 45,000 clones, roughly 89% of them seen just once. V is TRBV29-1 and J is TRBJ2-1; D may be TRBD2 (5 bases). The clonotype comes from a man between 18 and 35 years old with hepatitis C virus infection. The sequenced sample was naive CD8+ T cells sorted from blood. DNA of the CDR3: TGCAGCGTTCGGCGGGCCTACAATGAGCAGTTCTTC. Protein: CSVRRAYNEQFF.